The 23 T cell receptor beta chains reported below all come from one sample, sequenced in a study of T cell changes during pregnancy in multiple sclerosis. The data were produced by immunoSEQ multiplex PCR, yet TCRdb's version contains in-frame clones alone and is incomplete. The sample lists tens of thousands of clones; around 90% were seen once. The sequenced sample was CD4+ T cells from peripheral blood mononuclear cells, obtained in the second trimester of pregnancy. All receptors come from a female donor with multiple sclerosis, enrolled in a pregnancy study.

The chain has TRBV5-4 and TRBJ1-1; TRBD1 might be the D (5 bases). This CDR3 comprises 15 residues. Germline V CDR1 and CDR2: SGHNT, YYREEE (reference sequence). V gave up 0 bases and J gave up 3 bases, with 12 bases separating them. In nucleotides, the CDR3 is TGTGCCAGCAGCTTGGATGGGGCGGGGGACACTGAAGCTTTCTTT. It specifies CASSLDGAGDTEAFF.

The chain couples TRBV10-1 to TRBJ2-5; D perhaps matches TRBD1 (6 bases). The V end lost 6 bases, the J end lost 4 bases, and 9 bases lay between the germline ends. This CDR3 comprises 12 residues. Germline V gene sequence: CDR1 WNHNN, CDR2 SYGVQD (reference sequence). The CDR3 spells CASRGQRETQYF. Written as DNA, the CDR3 is TGCGCCAGCAGAGGACAGAGAGAGACCCAGTACTTC.

This clone appeared once. The V call is TRBV6-6, the J call TRBJ1-5; 7 nucleotides line up with TRBD1. Germline CDR1 reads MNHNY; CDR2 reads SVGAGI (reference sequence). This CDR3 has 16 amino acids. The V segment lost 4 bases and the J segment 2 bases; nucleotides outside the gene matches: 8. The CDR3 spells CASSSGGMAGNQPQHF. The CDR3 DNA reads TGTGCCAGCAGTTCAGGGGGGATGGCAGGCAATCAGCCCCAGCATTTT.

The gene calls are TRBV7-6 and TRBJ2-3; TRBD2 might be the D (8 bases). CDR3 length equals 16 residues. V gave up 3 bases and J gave up 1 base, with 14 bases separating them. CDR1 is SGHVS, CDR2 FNYEAQ, per germline. CDR3 protein: CASSLGSGTGTDTQYF. The CDR3 coding sequence is TGTGCCAGCAGCTTGGGTAGCGGGACAGGCACAGATACGCAGTATTTT.

The chain carries TRBV29-1 and TRBJ1-2, with 7 positions matching TRBD1. The CDR3 length is 12 residues. Germline V gene data show CDR1 as SQVTM and CDR2 as ANQGSEA. V was clipped by 4 bases and J by 4 bases; unmatched bases: 3. For the CDR3, the DNA is TGCAGCGTTGGCGGGACAGTCTATGGCTACACCTTC. Amino acids: CSVGGTVYGYTF.

The chain joins TRBV9 to TRBJ2-1; D not resolved. CDR1 is SGDLS, CDR2 YYNGEE, per germline. The CDR3 covers 14 residues. The V end lost 6 bases, the J end lost 0 bases, and 10 bases lay between the germline ends. The CDR3 DNA is TGTGCCAGCACAGCGCCGAGCTCCTACAATGAGCAGTTCTTC. It is translated as CASTAPSSYNEQFF.

This chain uses TRBV5-1 with TRBJ1-4; 7 bases are shared with TRBD1. The germline V gene has CDR1 SGHRS and CDR2 YFSETQ. J was trimmed by 11 bases and V by 4 bases; bases with no gene match: 8. The CDR3 sequence is 13 residues long. The CDR3 DNA reads as TGCGCCAGCAGCGCGCCGGGACAGCAGAAACTGTTTTTT. It specifies CASSAPGQQKLFF.

This chain uses TRBV7-2 with TRBJ2-3; no reliable D call. Germline-derived CDR1 and CDR2 are SGHTA and FQGNSA. V lost 2 bases and J lost 8, with 5 bases in between. The CDR3 loop spans 11 amino acids. The chain's CDR3 is CASSLPGTQYF. Written as DNA, the CDR3 is TGTGCCAGCAGCTTACCGGGTACGCAGTATTTT.

The chain joins TRBV6-6 to TRBJ2-1; D unclear. Germline V gene data show CDR1 as MNHNY and CDR2 as SVGAGI (reference sequence). Deletions cut 6 bases from V and 0 bases from J, with 9 bases between. CDR3 length: 14 amino acids. CDR3 protein: CASRFPSSYNEQFF. In DNA form, the CDR3 reads TGTGCCAGCAGATTCCCGAGCTCCTACAATGAGCAGTTCTTC.

The chain employs TRBV28 and TRBJ2-5; 8 bases map to TRBD2. V lost 5 bases, J lost 2 bases, and 16 bases stayed unmatched. The CDR3 covers 18 residues. The germline V gene encodes CDR1 MDHEN and CDR2 SYDVKM. The CDR3 DNA reads as TGTGCCAGCAGTCCGCCCGAGGGTGGCGGGAGGCCTCAAGAGACCCAGTACTTC. Residues: CASSPPEGGGRPQETQYF.

J is TRBJ2-3 and V is TRBV7-2; the match to TRBD2 covers 8 bases. This CDR3 has 14 amino acids. Trimming at V came to 4 bases and at J to 0 bases, leaving 0 bases not matched to a gene. CDR1 is SGHTA, CDR2 FQGNSA, per germline. The CDR3 spells CASSSSGSTDTQYF. DNA for the CDR3: TGTGCCAGCAGCTCTAGCGGGAGCACAGATACGCAGTATTTT.

J is TRBJ1-4 and V is TRBV2, with TRBD1 matching 9 bases. V was pared by 8 bases and J by 4 bases, with 5 bases of the junction left unmatched. The CDR3 is 14 residues long. The germline V gene encodes CDR1 SNHLY and CDR2 FYNNEI. This CDR3 reads CASSQGQGNEKLFF. Here the CDR3 DNA reads TGTGCCAGCTCCCAGGGACAGGGTAATGAAAAACTGTTTTTT.

Concerning this clone: Germline and junction disagree at one end, which may indicate a read error. The chain combines TRBV7-7 with TRBJ2-2; TRBD2 is a possible D gene (6 bases). Germline CDR1 reads SSHAT; CDR2 reads FNYEAQ (reference sequence). The CDR3 runs to 14 residues. The CDR3, as DNA: TGTGCTAGCAGCTTCCGACTAGAGGGCGGGGAGCTGTTTTTT. This sequence encodes CASSFRLEGGELFF.

The gene calls are TRBV14 and TRBJ2-1; the match to TRBD2 covers 7 bases. The V gene end was trimmed by 0 bases and the J gene end by 2 bases; junction bases not matched to a gene: 4. This CDR3 is 16 amino acids long. The germline gives CDR1 SGHDN, CDR2 FVKESK. The CDR3 here is CASSQDVAGAYNEQFF. For the CDR3, the DNA is TGTGCCAGCAGCCAAGATGTGGCGGGAGCCTACAATGAGCAGTTCTTC.

V and J are TRBV2 and TRBJ1-5; D is uncertain. The V and J ends lost 6 bases and 1 base respectively, with 4 bases between them. Germline V lookup: CDR1 SNHLY, CDR2 FYNNEI. This CDR3 is 12 amino acids long. CDR3 loop: CASRRSNQPQHF. CDR3 in DNA: TGTGCCAGCAGGAGAAGCAATCAGCCCCAGCATTTT.

By share of the sample, this clone is medium-sized (0.01 to 0.1%). The gene calls are TRBV14 and TRBJ2-1; a weak D match, TRBD2 (6 bases). Trimming stripped 1 base from V and 5 bases from J, with 15 bases between. This CDR3 region has 16 residues. Germline assignment: CDR1 SGHDN and CDR2 FVKESK. CDR3 in DNA: TGTGCCAGCAGCCAAGTAAGACTAGTATCCCACAATGAGCAGTTCTTC. Translated, it gives CASSQVRLVSHNEQFF.

V is TRBV5-4 and J is TRBJ1-2; 10 bases are shared with TRBD1. Trimming took 4 bases from V and 3 from J; bases not matched to a gene: 9. CDR3 length: 16 amino acids. Germline loops: CDR1 SGHNT, CDR2 YYREEE (reference sequence). CDR3 sequence: CASSILTGGGDYGYTF. In nucleotides, the CDR3 is TGTGCCAGCAGCATTTTGACAGGGGGCGGTGACTATGGCTACACCTTC.

As regards this clone: A junction end diverges from the germline sequence, so it may reflect a read error. The CDR3 protein is CASSIDLGEKHDF. The DNA for the CDR3 is TGTGCCAGTAGTATAGATCTAGGAGAGAAGCACGACTTC. The V gene is TRBV19, the J gene TRBJ2-7; D is uncertain. CDR1 and CDR2 (germline): LNHDA, SQIVND (reference sequence). This CDR3 region has 13 residues.

The chain carries TRBV6-1 and TRBJ1-4; D not certain. The CDR3 runs 14 residues. Germline-derived CDR1 and CDR2 are MNHNS and SASEGT. Trimming cost V 1 base and J 7 bases, with 10 bases left between them. The CDR3 region is CASSEVGGIEKLFF. The CDR3 coding sequence is TGTGCCAGCAGTGAAGTGGGCGGGATTGAAAAACTGTTTTTT.

The rearrangement links TRBV6-5 to TRBJ1-2; 8 bases match TRBD1. Germline V gives CDR1 MNHEY, CDR2 SVGAGI. V gave up 6 bases and J gave up 2 bases; unmatched junction bases: 5. CDR3 length: 14 residues. CDR3 residues: CASRKTGGNYGYTF. DNA for the CDR3: TGTGCCAGCAGGAAAACAGGGGGAAACTATGGCTACACCTTC.

This clone has just one count. The J gene is TRBJ2-3, the V gene TRBV7-9; 7 bases line up with TRBD1. Trimming removed 5 bases from V and 2 bases from J; junction bases left unmatched: 7. The CDR3 is made up of 15 amino acids. The germline gives CDR1 SEHNR, CDR2 FQNEAQ (reference sequence). CDR3 DNA: TGTGCCAGCAGCCAAAACAGGGGTCTCACAGATACGCAGTATTTT. Its protein product is CASSQNRGLTDTQYF.

The V call is TRBV28, the J call TRBJ2-7, with TRBD1 as a possible D gene (5 bases). The CDR3 is made up of 11 amino acids. The germline CDR1 and CDR2 sequences are MDHEN and SYDVKM. The V gene lost 8 bases and the J gene lost 2 bases, with 7 bases spanning the gap. Written as DNA, the CDR3 is TGTGCCAGCCTGGGGCCCTACGAGCAGTACTTC. Protein: CASLGPYEQYF.

This chain connects TRBV7-8 to TRBJ2-7, with D possibly matching TRBD1 (6 bases). V shed 2 bases and J shed 2 bases, with 16 bases lying between them. There are 16 residues in the CDR3. Germline V gene sequence: CDR1 SGHVS, CDR2 FQNEAQ. This CDR3 reads CASSLRSRGHAYEQYF. CDR3 sequence (DNA): TGTGCCAGCAGCTTAAGATCCAGGGGACATGCCTACGAGCAGTACTTC.